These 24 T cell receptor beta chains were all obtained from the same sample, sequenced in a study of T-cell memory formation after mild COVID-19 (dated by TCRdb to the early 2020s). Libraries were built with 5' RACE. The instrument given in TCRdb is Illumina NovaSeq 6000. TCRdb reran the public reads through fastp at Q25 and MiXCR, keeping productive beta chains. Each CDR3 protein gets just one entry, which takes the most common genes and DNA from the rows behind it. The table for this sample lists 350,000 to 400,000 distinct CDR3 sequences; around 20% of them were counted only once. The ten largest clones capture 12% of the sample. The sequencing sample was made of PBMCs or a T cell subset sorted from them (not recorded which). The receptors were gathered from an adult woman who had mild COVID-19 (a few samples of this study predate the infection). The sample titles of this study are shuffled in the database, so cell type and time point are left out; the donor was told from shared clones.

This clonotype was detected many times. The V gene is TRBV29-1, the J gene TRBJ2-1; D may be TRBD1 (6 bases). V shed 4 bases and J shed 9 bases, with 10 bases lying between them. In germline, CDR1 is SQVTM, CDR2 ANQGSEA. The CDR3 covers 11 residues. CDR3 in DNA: TGCAGCGTTGGGACAGCGATTGAGCAGTTCTTC. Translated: CSVGTAIEQFF.

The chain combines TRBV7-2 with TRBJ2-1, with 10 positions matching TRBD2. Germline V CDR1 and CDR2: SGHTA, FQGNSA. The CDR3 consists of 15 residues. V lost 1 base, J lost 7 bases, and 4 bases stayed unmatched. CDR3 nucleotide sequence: TGTGCCAGCAGCTTAGATCGGACTAGCGGTAATGAGCAGTTCTTC. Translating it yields CASSLDRTSGNEQFF.

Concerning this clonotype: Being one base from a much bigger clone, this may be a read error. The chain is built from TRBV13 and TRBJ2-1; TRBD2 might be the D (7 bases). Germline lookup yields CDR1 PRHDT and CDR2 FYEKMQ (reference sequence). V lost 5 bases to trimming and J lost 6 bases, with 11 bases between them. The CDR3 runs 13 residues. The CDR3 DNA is TGTGCCAGCAGCCAAGGGGGGGGCAATGAGCAGTTCTTC. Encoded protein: CASSQGGGNEQFF.

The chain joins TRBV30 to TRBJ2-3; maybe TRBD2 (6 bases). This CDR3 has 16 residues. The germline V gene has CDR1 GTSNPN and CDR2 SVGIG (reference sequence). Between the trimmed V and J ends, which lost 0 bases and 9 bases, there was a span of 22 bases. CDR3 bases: TGTGCCTGGAGTGTACCTGGGGCGGGAACCACGTGGACGCAGTATTTT. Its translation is CAWSVPGAGTTWTQYF.

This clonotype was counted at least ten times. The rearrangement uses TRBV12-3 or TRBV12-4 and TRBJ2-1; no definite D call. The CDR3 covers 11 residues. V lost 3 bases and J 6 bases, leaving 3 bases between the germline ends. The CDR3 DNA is TGTGCCAGCAGTTTCGGCAATGAGCAGTTCTTC. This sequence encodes CASSFGNEQFF.

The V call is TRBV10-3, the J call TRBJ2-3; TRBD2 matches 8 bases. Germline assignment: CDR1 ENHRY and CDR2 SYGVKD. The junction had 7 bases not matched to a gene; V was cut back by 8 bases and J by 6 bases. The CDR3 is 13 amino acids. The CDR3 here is CAILRGGADTQYF. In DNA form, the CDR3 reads TGTGCCATCCTCCGGGGGGGGGCGGATACGCAGTATTTT.

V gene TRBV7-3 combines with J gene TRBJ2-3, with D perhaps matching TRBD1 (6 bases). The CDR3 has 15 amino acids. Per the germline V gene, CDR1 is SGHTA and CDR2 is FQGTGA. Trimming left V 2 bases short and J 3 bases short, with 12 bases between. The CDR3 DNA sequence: TGTGCCAGCAGCTTAGAAGCGACAGGAACAGATACGCAGTATTTT. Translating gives CASSLEATGTDTQYF.

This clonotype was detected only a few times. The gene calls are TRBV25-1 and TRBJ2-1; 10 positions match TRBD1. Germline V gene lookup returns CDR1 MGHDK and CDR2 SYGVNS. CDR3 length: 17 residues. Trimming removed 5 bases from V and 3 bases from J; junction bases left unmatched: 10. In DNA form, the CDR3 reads TGTGCCAGCAGTTCAACCCTTAGGACAGGGGGCTACAATGAGCAGTTCTTC. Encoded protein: CASSSTLRTGGYNEQFF.

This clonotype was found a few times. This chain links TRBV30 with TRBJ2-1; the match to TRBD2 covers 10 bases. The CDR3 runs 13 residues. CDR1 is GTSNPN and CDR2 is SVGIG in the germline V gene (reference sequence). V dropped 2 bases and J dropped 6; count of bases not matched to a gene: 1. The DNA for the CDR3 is TGTGCCTGGAGTAGCGGGAGGGGCAATGAGCAGTTCTTC. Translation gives CAWSSGRGNEQFF.

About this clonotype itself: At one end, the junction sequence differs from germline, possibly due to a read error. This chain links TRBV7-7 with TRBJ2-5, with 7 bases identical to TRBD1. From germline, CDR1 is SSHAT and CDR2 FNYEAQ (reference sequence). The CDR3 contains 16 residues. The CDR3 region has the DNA TGTGCTAGCAGCTTACACCTCCCGGACAGGCAAGAGACCCAGTACTTC. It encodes CASSLHLPDRQETQYF.

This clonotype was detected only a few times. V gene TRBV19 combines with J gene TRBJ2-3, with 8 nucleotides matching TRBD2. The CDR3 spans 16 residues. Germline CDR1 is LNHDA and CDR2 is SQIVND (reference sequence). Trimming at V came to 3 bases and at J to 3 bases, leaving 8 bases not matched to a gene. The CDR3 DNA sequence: TGTGCCAGTAGTATCCCAGCCGGGGGGGGTACAGATACGCAGTATTTT. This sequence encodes CASSIPAGGGTDTQYF. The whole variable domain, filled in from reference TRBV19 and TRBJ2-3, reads DGGITQSPKYLFRKEGQNVTLSCEQNLNHDAMYWYRQDPGQGLRLIYYSQIVNDFQKGDIAEGYSVSREKKESFPLTVTSAQKNPTAFYLCASSIPAGGGTDTQYFGPGTRLTVL.

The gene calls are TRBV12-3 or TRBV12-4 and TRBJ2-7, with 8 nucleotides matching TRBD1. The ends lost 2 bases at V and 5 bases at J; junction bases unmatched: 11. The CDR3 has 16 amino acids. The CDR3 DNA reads TGTGCCAGCAGTTTACACGGACAGGGTAGAAGGAACGAGCAGTACTTC. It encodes CASSLHGQGRRNEQYF.

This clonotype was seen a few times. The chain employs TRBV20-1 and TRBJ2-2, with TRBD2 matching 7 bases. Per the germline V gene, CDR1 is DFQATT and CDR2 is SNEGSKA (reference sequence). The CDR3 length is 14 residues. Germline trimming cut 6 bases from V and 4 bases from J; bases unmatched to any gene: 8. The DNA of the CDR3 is TGCAGTGCCGCCTCTAGCGGCTCCACCGGGGAGCTGTTTTTT. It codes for CSAASSGSTGELFF.

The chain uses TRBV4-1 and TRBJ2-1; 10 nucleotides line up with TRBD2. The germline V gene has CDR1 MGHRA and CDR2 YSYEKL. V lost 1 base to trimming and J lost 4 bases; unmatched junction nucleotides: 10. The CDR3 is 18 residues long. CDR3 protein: CASSQGIFGSGGYNEQFF. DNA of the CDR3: TGCGCCAGCAGCCAAGGGATTTTCGGTAGCGGGGGGTACAATGAGCAGTTCTTC.

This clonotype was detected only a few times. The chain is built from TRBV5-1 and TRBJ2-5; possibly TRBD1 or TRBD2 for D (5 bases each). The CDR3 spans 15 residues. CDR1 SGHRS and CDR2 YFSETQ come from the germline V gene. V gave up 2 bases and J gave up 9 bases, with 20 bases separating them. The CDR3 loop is CASSFTSRDPVSQYF. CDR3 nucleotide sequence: TGCGCCAGCAGCTTCACCTCCCGGGACCCCGTTTCCCAGTACTTC.

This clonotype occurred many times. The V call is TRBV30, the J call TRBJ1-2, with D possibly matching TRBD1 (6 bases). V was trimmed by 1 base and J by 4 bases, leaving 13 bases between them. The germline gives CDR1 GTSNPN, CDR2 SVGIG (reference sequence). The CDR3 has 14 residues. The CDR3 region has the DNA TGTGCCTGGAGTGACGGGGGGCGCGGCTATGGCTACACCTTC. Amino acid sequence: CAWSDGGRGYGYTF.

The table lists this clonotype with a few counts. Here the CDR3 reads CASSVVGNTGELFF. The CDR3 DNA reads TGTGCCAGCAGCGTAGTCGGGAACACCGGGGAGCTGTTTTTT. The chain has TRBV9 and TRBJ2-2; no clear D gene. Trimming removed 0 bases at V and 1 base at J, with 4 bases between. Germline-derived CDR1 and CDR2 are SGDLS and YYNGEE. The length of the CDR3 is 14 residues. Complete variable domain (other parts from reference TRBV9 and TRBJ2-2): DSGVTQTPKHLITATGQRVTLRCSPRSGDLSVYWYQQSLDQGLQFLIQYYNGEERAKGNILERFSAQQFPDLHSELNLSSLELGDSALYFCASSVVGNTGELFFGEGSRLTVL.

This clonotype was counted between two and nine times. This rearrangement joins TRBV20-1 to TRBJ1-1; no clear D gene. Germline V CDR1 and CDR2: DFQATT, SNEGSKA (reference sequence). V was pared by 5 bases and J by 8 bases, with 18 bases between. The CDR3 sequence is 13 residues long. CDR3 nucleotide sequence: TGCAGTGCTCCTCCATTCGTGCGAGAGGAAGCTTTCTTT. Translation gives CSAPPFVREEAFF.

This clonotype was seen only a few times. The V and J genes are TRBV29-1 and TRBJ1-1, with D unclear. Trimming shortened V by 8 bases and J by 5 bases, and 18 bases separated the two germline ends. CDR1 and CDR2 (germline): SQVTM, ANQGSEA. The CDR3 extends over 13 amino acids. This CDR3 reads CSIQLPGGTEAFF. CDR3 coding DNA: TGCAGCATCCAACTACCCGGAGGGACTGAAGCTTTCTTT. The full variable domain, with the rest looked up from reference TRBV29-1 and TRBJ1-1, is SAVISQKPSRDICQRGTSLTIQCQVDSQVTMMFWYRQQPGQSLTLIATANQGSEATYESGFVIDKFPISRPNLTFSTLTVSNMSPEDSSIYLCSIQLPGGTEAFFGQGTRLTVV.

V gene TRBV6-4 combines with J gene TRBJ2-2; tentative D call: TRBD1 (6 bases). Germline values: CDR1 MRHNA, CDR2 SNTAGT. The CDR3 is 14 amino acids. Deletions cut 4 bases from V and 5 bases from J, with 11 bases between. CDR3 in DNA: TGTGCCAGCAGTGCAGGGGACCCTACCGGGGAGCTGTTTTTT. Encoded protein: CASSAGDPTGELFF.

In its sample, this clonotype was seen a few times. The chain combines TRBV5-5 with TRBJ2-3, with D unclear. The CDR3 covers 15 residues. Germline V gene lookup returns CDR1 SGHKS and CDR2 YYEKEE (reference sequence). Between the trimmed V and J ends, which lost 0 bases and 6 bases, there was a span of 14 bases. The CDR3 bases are TGTGCCAGCAGCTTGGGACATGTGGGATCGGATACGCAGTATTTT. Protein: CASSLGHVGSDTQYF.

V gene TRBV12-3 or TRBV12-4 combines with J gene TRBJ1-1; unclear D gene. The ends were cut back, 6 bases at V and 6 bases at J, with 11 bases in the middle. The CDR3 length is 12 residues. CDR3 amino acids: CASRLGGAEAFF. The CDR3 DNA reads TGTGCCAGCAGGCTTGGTGGGGCTGAAGCTTTCTTT.

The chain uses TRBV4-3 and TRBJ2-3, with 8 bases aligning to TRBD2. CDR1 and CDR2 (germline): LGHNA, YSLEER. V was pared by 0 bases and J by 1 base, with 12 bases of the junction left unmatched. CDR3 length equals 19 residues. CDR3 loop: CASSQEPHRSGGRTDTQYF. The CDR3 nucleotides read TGCGCCAGCAGCCAAGAACCCCACCGCTCGGGGGGGCGCACAGATACGCAGTATTTT.

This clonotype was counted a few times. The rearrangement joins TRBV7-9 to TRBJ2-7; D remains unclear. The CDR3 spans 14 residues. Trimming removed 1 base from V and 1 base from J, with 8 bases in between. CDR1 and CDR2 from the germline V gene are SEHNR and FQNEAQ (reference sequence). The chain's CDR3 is CASSLGSGSYEQYF. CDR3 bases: TGTGCCAGCAGCTTAGGTTCAGGATCCTACGAGCAGTACTTC.